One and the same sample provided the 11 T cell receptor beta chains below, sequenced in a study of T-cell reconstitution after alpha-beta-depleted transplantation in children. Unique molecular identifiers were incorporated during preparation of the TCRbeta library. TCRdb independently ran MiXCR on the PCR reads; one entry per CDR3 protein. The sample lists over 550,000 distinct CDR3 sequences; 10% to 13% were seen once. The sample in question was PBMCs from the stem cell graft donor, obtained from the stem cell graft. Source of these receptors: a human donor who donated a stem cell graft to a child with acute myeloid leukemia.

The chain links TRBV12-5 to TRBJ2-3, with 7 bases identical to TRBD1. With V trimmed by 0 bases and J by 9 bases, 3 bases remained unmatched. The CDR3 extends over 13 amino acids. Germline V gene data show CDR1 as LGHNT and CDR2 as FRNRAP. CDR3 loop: CASGLVQGSTQYF. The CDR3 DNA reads TGTGCTAGTGGTTTGGTACAGGGGTCGACGCAGTATTTT.

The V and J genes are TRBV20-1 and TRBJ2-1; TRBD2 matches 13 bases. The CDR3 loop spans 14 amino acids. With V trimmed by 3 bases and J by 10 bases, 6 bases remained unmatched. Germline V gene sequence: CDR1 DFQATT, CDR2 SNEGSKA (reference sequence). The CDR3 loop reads CSASSGLAGNEQFF. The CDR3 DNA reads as TGCAGTGCTAGCTCGGGACTAGCGGGAAACGAGCAGTTCTTC.

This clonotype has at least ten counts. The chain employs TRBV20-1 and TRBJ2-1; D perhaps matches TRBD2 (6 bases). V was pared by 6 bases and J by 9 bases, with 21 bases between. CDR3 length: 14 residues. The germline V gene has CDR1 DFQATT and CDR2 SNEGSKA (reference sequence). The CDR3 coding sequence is TGCAGTGCCCCCAAGTCTAGCGCAGGGAGTGAGCAGTTCTTC. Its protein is CSAPKSSAGSEQFF.

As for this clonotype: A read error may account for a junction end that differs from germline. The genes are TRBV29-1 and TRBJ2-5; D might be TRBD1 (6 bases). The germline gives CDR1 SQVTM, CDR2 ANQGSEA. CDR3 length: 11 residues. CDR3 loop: CSVDRGENQYF. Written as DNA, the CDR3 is TGCAGCGTTGACAGGGGCGAGAACCAGTACTTC.

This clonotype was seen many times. The CDR3 sequence is CASSFGGREAFF. The CDR3 DNA is TGTGCCAGCAGCTTCGGGGGGCGCGAGGCTTTCTTT. The V gene is TRBV7-8, the J gene TRBJ1-1; a possible D gene is TRBD1 (6 bases). V was clipped by 3 bases and J by 11 bases, with 13 bases between them. The CDR3 spans 12 residues. Germline CDR1 is SGHVS and CDR2 is FQNEAQ.

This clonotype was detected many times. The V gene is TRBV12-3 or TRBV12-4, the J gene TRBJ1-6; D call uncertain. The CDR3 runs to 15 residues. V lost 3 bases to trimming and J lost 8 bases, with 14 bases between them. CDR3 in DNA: TGTGCCAGCAGTTTCCGACCATCCCTTGATTCACCCCTCCACTTT. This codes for CASSFRPSLDSPLHF.

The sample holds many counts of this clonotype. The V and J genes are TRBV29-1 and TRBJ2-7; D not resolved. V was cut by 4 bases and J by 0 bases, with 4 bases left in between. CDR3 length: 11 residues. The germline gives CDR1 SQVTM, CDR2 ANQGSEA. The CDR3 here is CSVGTSYEQYF. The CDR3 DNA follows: TGCAGCGTTGGCACCTCCTACGAGCAGTACTTC.

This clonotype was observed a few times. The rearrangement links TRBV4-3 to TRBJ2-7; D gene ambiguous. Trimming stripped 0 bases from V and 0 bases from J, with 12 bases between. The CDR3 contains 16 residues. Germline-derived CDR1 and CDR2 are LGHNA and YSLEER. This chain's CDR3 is CASSQDMAATSYEQYF. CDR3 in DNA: TGCGCCAGCAGCCAAGATATGGCGGCCACCTCCTACGAGCAGTACTTC.

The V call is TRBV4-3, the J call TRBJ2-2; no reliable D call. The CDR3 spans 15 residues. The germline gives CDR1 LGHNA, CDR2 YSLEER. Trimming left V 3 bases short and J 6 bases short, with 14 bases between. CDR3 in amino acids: CASSQELAWPGELFF. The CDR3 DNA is TGCGCCAGCAGCCAGGAACTGGCCTGGCCCGGGGAGCTGTTTTTT.

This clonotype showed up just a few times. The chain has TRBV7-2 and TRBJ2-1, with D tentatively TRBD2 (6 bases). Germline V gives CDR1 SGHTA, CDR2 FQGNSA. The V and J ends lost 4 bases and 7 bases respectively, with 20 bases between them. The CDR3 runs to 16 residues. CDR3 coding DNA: TGTGCCAGCAGCTCGAGATCGACAGCCGGAGGGAATGAGCAGTTCTTC. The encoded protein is CASSSRSTAGGNEQFF.

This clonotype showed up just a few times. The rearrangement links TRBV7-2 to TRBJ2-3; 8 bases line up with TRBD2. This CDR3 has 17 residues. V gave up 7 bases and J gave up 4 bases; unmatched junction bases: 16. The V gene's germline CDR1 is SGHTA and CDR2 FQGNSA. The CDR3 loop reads CASTRDPAGGIADTQYF. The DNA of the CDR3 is TGTGCCAGCACTCGGGACCCCGCGGGAGGTATCGCAGATACGCAGTATTTT.